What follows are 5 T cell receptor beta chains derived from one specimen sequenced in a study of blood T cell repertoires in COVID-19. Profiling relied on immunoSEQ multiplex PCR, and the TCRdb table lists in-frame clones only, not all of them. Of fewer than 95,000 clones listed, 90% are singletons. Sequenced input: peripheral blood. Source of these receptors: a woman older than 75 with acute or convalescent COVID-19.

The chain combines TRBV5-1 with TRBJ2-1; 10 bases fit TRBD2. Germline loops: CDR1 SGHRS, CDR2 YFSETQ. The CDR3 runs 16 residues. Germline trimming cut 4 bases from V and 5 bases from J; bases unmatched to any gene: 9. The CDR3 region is CASSLLLAGINNEQFF. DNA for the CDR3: TGCGCCAGCAGCCTTCTACTAGCGGGGATTAACAATGAGCAGTTCTTC.

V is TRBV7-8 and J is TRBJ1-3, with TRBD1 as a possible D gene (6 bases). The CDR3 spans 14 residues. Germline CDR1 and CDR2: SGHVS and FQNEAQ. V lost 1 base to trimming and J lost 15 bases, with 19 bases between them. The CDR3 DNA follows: TGTGCCAGCAGCTTAGTAGGCGAGACAGGCGCGGAATATTTT. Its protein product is CASSLVGETGAEYF.

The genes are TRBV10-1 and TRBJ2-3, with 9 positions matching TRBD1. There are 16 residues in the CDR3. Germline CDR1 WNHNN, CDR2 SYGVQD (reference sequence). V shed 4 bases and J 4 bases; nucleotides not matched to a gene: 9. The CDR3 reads CASSGDPGQGADTQYF. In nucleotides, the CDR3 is TGCGCCAGCAGTGGGGATCCGGGACAGGGAGCAGATACGCAGTATTTT.

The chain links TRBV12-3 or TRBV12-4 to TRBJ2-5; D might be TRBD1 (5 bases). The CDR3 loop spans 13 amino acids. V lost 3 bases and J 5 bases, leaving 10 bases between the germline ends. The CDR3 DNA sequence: TGTGCCAGCAGTTTTGAACAGGTGGAGACCCAGTACTTC. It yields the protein CASSFEQVETQYF.

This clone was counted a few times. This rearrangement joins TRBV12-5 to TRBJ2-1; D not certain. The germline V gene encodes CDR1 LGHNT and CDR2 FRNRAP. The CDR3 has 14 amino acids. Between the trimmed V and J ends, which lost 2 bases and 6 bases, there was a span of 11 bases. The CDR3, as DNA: TGTGCTAGTGGTTTGAGCCTTGCGGTCAATGAGCAGTTCTTC. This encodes CASGLSLAVNEQFF.